This TCR beta chain was sequenced in a study of blood T cell repertoires in COVID-19. Study summary: Sites in the United States, Italy and Spain provided acute and convalescent COVID-19 samples. PBMCs, B-cell-depleted T cells, or T cells provided the cDNA or gDNA that made up the material.

The trim removed 8 bases at V and 1 base at J, leaving 8 bases unmatched. Germline CDR1 reads KGHSH; CDR2 reads LQKENI. This CDR3 comprises 15 residues. Original data processing: Counts of nucleated cells, estimated from reference gene primer amplification, were obtained. Libraries were prepared by immunoSEQ multiplex PCR; TCRdb keeps only in-frame clonotypes and omits some of them. The D gene and trimming were derived from the DNA, and the V and J assignments and clone size from that table. The profile shows some 74,000 clones, about 80% of them singletons. Sequencing was carried out using peripheral blood. The chain links TRBV18 to TRBJ1-1; 9 bases map to TRBD1. The source of this sequence is a human donor in a cohort sampled during active COVID-19. The CDR3 is CASVNRGPGNTEAFF. In DNA, the CDR3 is TGTGCCAGCGTCAACAGGGGGCCGGGGAACACTGAAGCTTTCTTT.